Each of the 8 T cell receptor beta chains below was sequenced from the same sample in a study of CD8+CD57+ T cells in acquired aplastic anemia. According to the study, genomic DNA was the template for TCR beta VDJ and CDR3 profiling. MiXCR, applied by TCRdb to the reads, yields one record per CDR3 protein. Of a few hundred thousand distinct CDR3 sequences listed, 60% to 80% were seen once; the top ten hold approximately 3.8%. Material: sorted CD4+, CD8+, or CD8+CD57+ T cells (not recorded which) from PBMCs. These receptor sequences come from a human donor in good health, serving as a control.

The chain has TRBV11-2 and TRBJ2-7; 9 nucleotides match TRBD1. CDR3 size: 19 residues. The germline V gene encodes CDR1 SGHAT and CDR2 FQNNGV. V trimming: 4 bases; J trimming: 3 bases; junction bases outside the gene matches: 19. CDR3 amino acids: CASSSISTGTGYRNYEQYF. As DNA, the CDR3 is TGTGCCAGCAGCTCCATTTCAACCGGGACAGGGTATAGGAACTACGAGCAGTACTTC.

The chain links TRBV7-9 to TRBJ2-7, with TRBD1 matching 9 bases. There are 15 residues in the CDR3. Germline CDR1 is SEHNR and CDR2 is FQNEAQ (reference sequence). J was trimmed by 0 bases and V by 4 bases; bases with no gene match: 4. CDR3 region: CASSYRQGDSYEQYF. The CDR3 nucleotides are TGTGCCAGCAGCTACCGACAGGGGGACTCCTACGAGCAGTACTTC. The entire variable domain, with the rest obtained from reference TRBV7-9 and TRBJ2-7, is as follows: DTGVSQNPRHKITKRGQNVTFRCDPISEHNRLYWYRQTLGQGPEFLTYFQNEAQLEKSRLLSDRFSAERPKGSFSTLEIQRTEQGDSAMYLCASSYRQGDSYEQYFGPGTRLTVT.

This clonotype was counted once. The rearrangement joins TRBV15 to TRBJ2-5; D unclear. V was clipped by 9 bases and J by 4 bases, with 15 bases between them. Germline V CDR1 and CDR2: LNHNV, YYDKDF (reference sequence). This CDR3 spans 13 amino acids. CDR3 protein: CATSISTAETQYF. CDR3 DNA: TGTGCCACTAGTATCTCCACAGCAGAGACCCAGTACTTC.

In the case of this clonotype: A single base separates this from a much larger clone, so it may be a read error. V and J are TRBV3-1 and TRBJ2-7; no firm D call. This CDR3 is built from 12 residues. CDR1 and CDR2 from the germline V gene are LGHDT and YNNKEL (reference sequence). CDR3 residues: CTSSQYFYEQYF. Here the CDR3 DNA reads TGTACCAGCAGCCAATATTTCTACGAGCAGTACTTC.

The chain couples TRBV2 to TRBJ2-7; a possible D gene is TRBD2 (6 bases). Germline V gene sequence: CDR1 SNHLY, CDR2 FYNNEI. Deletions cut 4 bases from V and 2 bases from J, with 12 bases between. This CDR3 has 14 amino acids. The CDR3 DNA is TGTGCCAGCAGTGCGGGACGGACTACCTACGAGCAGTACTTC. Translating gives CASSAGRTTYEQYF.

At least ten counts were recorded for this clonotype. The chain uses TRBV12-3 or TRBV12-4 and TRBJ2-5; 8 bases agree with TRBD1. The CDR3 has 15 amino acids. With 5 bases clipped from V and 1 base from J, the junction kept 6 bases outside the gene matches. CDR3 in amino acids: CASSPDRGLQETQYF. As DNA, the CDR3 is TGTGCCAGCAGTCCCGACAGGGGACTCCAAGAGACCCAGTACTTC.

The chain recombines TRBV7-9 with TRBJ1-4, with D unclear. Looked up from germline, CDR1 is SEHNR and CDR2 is FQNEAQ (reference sequence). The V gene lost 5 bases and the J gene lost 12 bases, with 25 bases spanning the gap. This CDR3 spans 16 amino acids. In nucleotides, the CDR3 is TGTGCCAGCAGCCTACGCCGCACCGCGGCTAACTATGAACTGTTTTTT. It codes for CASSLRRTAANYELFF.

The rearrangement uses TRBV2 and TRBJ1-1; D ambiguous. The CDR3 covers 13 residues. The V end lost 1 base, the J end lost 3 bases, and 6 bases lay between the germline ends. Germline lookup yields CDR1 SNHLY and CDR2 FYNNEI. The DNA of the CDR3 is TGTGCCAGCAGTGAAGACGGTTACACTGAAGCTTTCTTT. This translates into CASSEDGYTEAFF.